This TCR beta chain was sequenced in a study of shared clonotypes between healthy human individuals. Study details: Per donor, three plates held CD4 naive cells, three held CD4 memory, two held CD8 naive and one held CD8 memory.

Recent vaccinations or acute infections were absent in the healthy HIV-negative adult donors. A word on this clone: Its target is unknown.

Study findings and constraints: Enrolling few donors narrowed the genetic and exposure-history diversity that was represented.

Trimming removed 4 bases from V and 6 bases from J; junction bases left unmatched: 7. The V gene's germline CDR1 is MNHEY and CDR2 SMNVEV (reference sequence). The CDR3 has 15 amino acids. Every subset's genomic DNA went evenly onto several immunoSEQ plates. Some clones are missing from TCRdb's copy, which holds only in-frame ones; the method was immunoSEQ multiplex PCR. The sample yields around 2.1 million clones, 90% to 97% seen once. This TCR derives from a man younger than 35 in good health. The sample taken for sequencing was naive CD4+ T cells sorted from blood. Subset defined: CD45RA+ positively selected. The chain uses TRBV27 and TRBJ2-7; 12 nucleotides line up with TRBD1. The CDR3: CASSSPGQGAGEQYF. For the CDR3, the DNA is TGTGCCAGCAGTTCCCCGGGACAGGGGGCGGGCGAGCAGTACTTC.